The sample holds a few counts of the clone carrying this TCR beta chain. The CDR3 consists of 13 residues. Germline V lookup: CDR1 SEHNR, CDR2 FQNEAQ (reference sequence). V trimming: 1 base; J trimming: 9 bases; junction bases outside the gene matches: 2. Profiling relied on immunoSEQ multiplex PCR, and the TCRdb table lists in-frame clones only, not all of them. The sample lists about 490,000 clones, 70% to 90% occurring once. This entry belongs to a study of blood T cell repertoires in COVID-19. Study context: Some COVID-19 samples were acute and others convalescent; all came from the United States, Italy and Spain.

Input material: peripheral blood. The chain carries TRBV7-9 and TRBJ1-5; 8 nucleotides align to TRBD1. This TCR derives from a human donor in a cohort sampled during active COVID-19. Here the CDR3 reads CASSLGGTGPQHF. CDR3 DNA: TGTGCCAGCAGCTTAGGGGGGACAGGGCCCCAGCATTTT.